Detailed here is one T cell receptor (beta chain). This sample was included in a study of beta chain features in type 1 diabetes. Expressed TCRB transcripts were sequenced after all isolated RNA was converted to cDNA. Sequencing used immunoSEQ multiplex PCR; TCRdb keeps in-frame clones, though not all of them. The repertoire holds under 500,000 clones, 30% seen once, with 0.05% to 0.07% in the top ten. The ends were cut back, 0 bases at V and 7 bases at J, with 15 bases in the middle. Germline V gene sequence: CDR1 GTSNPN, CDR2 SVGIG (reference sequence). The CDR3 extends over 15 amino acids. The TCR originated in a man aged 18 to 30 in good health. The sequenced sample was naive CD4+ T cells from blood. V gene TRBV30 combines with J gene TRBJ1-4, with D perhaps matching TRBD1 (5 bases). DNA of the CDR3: TGTGCCTGGAGTGTACGGCAGGGACTTCTTGAAAAACTGTTTTTT. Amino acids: CAWSVRQGLLEKLFF.